Following are 25 T cell receptor beta chains from one sample sequenced in a study of T cell responses to AZD1222 COVID-19 vaccine. Some clones are missing from TCRdb's copy, which holds only in-frame ones; the method was immunoSEQ multiplex PCR. The sample has about 25,000 clones, around 87% seen once. The input for sequencing was peripheral blood, taken 28 days after the second AZD1222 dose. The receptor source for this set is an adult who received the AZD1222 COVID-19 vaccine.

V is TRBV15 and J is TRBJ2-7; D is unclear. Germline CDR1 is LNHNV and CDR2 is YYDKDF (reference sequence). CDR3 length equals 13 residues. The ends were cut back, 0 bases at V and 3 bases at J, with 6 bases in the middle. Here the CDR3 reads CATSRDLDYEQYF. The DNA of the CDR3 is TGTGCCACCAGCAGAGATCTGGACTACGAGCAGTACTTC.

The chain uses TRBV11-2 and TRBJ2-1, with 7 nucleotides matching TRBD2. With 1 base clipped from V and 6 bases from J, the junction kept 9 bases outside the gene matches. Germline V gives CDR1 SGHAT, CDR2 FQNNGV. The CDR3 loop spans 16 amino acids. The CDR3 loop is CASSLGWASGGNEQFF. DNA of the CDR3: TGTGCCAGCAGCTTAGGCTGGGCTAGCGGAGGCAATGAGCAGTTCTTC.

The chain employs TRBV7-9 and TRBJ2-5; TRBD1 matches 9 bases. This CDR3 is built from 14 residues. Germline CDR1 SEHNR, CDR2 FQNEAQ (reference sequence). Germline trimming cut 5 bases from V and 5 bases from J; bases unmatched to any gene: 6. The CDR3 is CASSLQGASETQYF. CDR3 coding DNA: TGTGCCAGCAGCCTACAGGGGGCATCTGAGACCCAGTACTTC.

V usage is TRBV28 and J usage is TRBJ2-7; 9 nucleotides line up with TRBD1. In germline, CDR1 is MDHEN, CDR2 SYDVKM. After removal of 5 bases from V and 7 bases from J, the junction contained 9 bases not matched to a gene. The CDR3 totals 14 residues. CDR3 coding DNA: TGTGCCAGCAGTGTTTTACAGGGGGCGGGAGAGCAGTACTTC. Protein: CASSVLQGAGEQYF.

V gene TRBV6-5 combines with J gene TRBJ2-3, with 9 bases lining up with TRBD1. The germline gives CDR1 MNHEY, CDR2 SVGAGI. V was pared by 6 bases and J by 9 bases, with 10 bases of the junction left unmatched. This CDR3 spans 14 amino acids. DNA of the CDR3: TGTGCCAGCAGCCCGGGACAGGGATCTTGGACGCAGTATTTT. Residues: CASSPGQGSWTQYF.

This chain joins TRBV12-3 or TRBV12-4 and TRBJ2-7; the D is unclear. Trimming left V 0 bases short and J 5 bases short, with 2 bases between. This CDR3 spans 11 amino acids. CDR3 nucleotide sequence: TGTGCCAGCAGTTTAGCTAACGAGCAGTACTTC. It specifies CASSLANEQYF.

This clone was counted a single time. This chain joins TRBV12-5 and TRBJ2-2; possible D gene TRBD1, 5 bases. Trimming cost V 4 bases and J 1 base, with 10 bases left between them. The CDR3 is 15 amino acids. Germline V gene sequence: CDR1 LGHNT, CDR2 FRNRAP. CDR3 sequence reads: CASGSRQGNTGELFF. The DNA for the CDR3 is TGTGCTAGTGGTTCCCGGCAGGGGAACACCGGGGAGCTGTTTTTT.

The genes are TRBV19 and TRBJ1-5; D remains ambiguous. V was cut by 1 base and J by 5 bases, with 3 bases left in between. Germline V gives CDR1 LNHDA, CDR2 SQIVND (reference sequence). The CDR3 spans 12 residues. The CDR3 DNA follows: TGTGCCAGTAGTATAGCAGATCAGCCCCAGCATTTT. As protein: CASSIADQPQHF.

The chain combines TRBV28 with TRBJ1-2, with D unresolved. Germline V gives CDR1 MDHEN, CDR2 SYDVKM. V dropped 2 bases and J dropped 5 bases, with 9 bases sitting between them. The CDR3 covers 13 residues. CDR3: CASSLRIVYGYTF. The CDR3 nucleotides are TGTGCCAGCAGTTTAAGAATTGTATATGGCTACACCTTC.

The chain recombines TRBV2 with TRBJ2-1, with D uncertain. Germline V gives CDR1 SNHLY, CDR2 FYNNEI. Trimming removed 5 bases at V and 9 bases at J, with 11 bases between. The length of the CDR3 is 12 residues. The CDR3 reads CASSWTLSEQFF. CDR3 coding DNA: TGTGCCAGCAGTTGGACCCTTAGTGAGCAGTTCTTC.

The V call is TRBV12-3 or TRBV12-4, the J call TRBJ2-3, with D hard to call. Deletions cut 1 base from V and 2 bases from J, with 4 bases between. The CDR3 extends over 13 amino acids. The CDR3 DNA sequence: TGTGCCAGCAGTTTAGGCTTCACAGATACGCAGTATTTT. This translates into CASSLGFTDTQYF.

The CDR3 here is CASSPRREGFRSSEQYF. The DNA for the CDR3 is TGTGCCAGCTCACCACGTCGGGAGGGCTTTAGGAGTTCCGAGCAGTACTTC. V and J are TRBV18 and TRBJ2-7, with TRBD2 matching 8 bases. CDR1 and CDR2 from the germline V gene are KGHSH and LQKENI. Trimming at V came to 1 base and at J to 6 bases, leaving 14 bases not matched to a gene. This CDR3 region has 17 residues.

The V and J genes are TRBV3-1 (or the pseudogene TRBV3-2) and TRBJ1-2; D is possibly TRBD1 (6 bases). The CDR3 totals 12 residues. Germline V lookup: CDR1 LGHDT, CDR2 YNNKEL (reference sequence). V was clipped by 7 bases and J by 4 bases, with 10 bases between them. CDR3 in amino acids: CASTGEGYGYTF. CDR3 sequence (DNA): TGTGCCAGCACAGGGGAGGGCTATGGCTACACCTTC.

V gene TRBV28 combines with J gene TRBJ2-1; the D gene is possibly TRBD1 (5 bases). Deletions cut 5 bases from V and 9 bases from J, with 17 bases between. CDR3 length: 14 residues. Germline CDR1 reads MDHEN; CDR2 reads SYDVKM. The CDR3, as DNA: TGTGCCAGCAGTCGTACCCCAGGGTCGCGTGAGCAGTTCTTC. Its translation: CASSRTPGSREQFF.

The chain carries TRBV11-2 and TRBJ1-3; no firm D call. The V end lost 3 bases, the J end lost 8 bases, and 11 bases lay between the germline ends. The CDR3 runs 13 residues. CDR1 and CDR2 from the germline V gene are SGHAT and FQNNGV. This CDR3 reads CASSFVWGDTIYF. Here the CDR3 DNA reads TGTGCCAGCAGCTTCGTCTGGGGAGACACCATATATTTT.

The chain links TRBV3-1 (or the pseudogene TRBV3-2) to TRBJ1-2, with D unresolved. The CDR3 loop spans 13 amino acids. Trimming pared 0 bases from V and 5 bases from J, leaving 7 bases between. Germline values: CDR1 LGHDT, CDR2 YNNKEL (reference sequence). The CDR3 sequence: CASSQETPYGYTF. The DNA of the CDR3 is TGTGCCAGCAGCCAAGAAACGCCATATGGCTACACCTTC.

The chain links TRBV10-3 to TRBJ2-7; TRBD2 matches at 7 bases. CDR1 is ENHRY and CDR2 is SYGVKD in the germline V gene. CDR3 length equals 11 residues. Trimming took 11 bases from V and 2 from J; bases not matched to a gene: 3. The CDR3 DNA sequence: TGTGCCGTAGGACTAGCCTACGAGCAGTACTTC. Residues: CAVGLAYEQYF.

The chain is built from TRBV9 and TRBJ1-5, with D possibly being TRBD1 (6 bases). The length of the CDR3 is 15 residues. Germline V gives CDR1 SGDLS, CDR2 YYNGEE. V was pared by 4 bases and J by 3 bases, with 14 bases between. In DNA, the CDR3 is TGTGCCAGCAGCCCTCGGACAGATAACAATCAGCCCCAGCATTTT. It is translated as CASSPRTDNNQPQHF.

The gene calls are TRBV30 and TRBJ2-2; D is ambiguous. The V end lost 3 bases, the J end lost 6 bases, and 11 bases lay between the germline ends. The CDR3 runs 13 residues. Per germline, CDR1 GTSNPN and CDR2 SVGIG (reference sequence). In DNA form, the CDR3 reads TGTGCCTGGAGCGCCTTCCCGTCCGGGGAGCTGTTTTTT. Translated: CAWSAFPSGELFF.

The chain joins TRBV2 to TRBJ1-2; possible D gene TRBD1, 6 bases. CDR3 size: 15 residues. Trimming took off 6 bases at V and 7 bases at J, with 21 bases between the two ends. Germline V gives CDR1 SNHLY, CDR2 FYNNEI. Written as DNA, the CDR3 is TGTGCCAGCAGCTATCCGGGTGGGGGGCGCGGTGGCTACACCTTC. This codes for CASSYPGGGRGGYTF.

The chain is built from TRBV28 and TRBJ2-1, with D tentatively TRBD2 (5 bases). Germline V gene sequence: CDR1 MDHEN, CDR2 SYDVKM. V was pared by 6 bases and J by 4 bases, with 10 bases between. CDR3 length equals 13 residues. The CDR3, as DNA: TGTGCCAGCAGCCGCGGACTTTACAATGAGCAGTTCTTC. Encoded protein: CASSRGLYNEQFF.

This clone came up once. The V and J genes are TRBV6-2 or TRBV6-3 and TRBJ2-1; D ambiguous. Germline V gene data show CDR1 as MNHEY and CDR2 as SVGEGT. The CDR3 runs 14 residues. V shed 5 bases and J shed 2 bases, with 10 bases lying between them. DNA for the CDR3: TGTGCCAGCAGTACCTTCGGCCCCTACAATGAGCAGTTCTTC. It yields the protein CASSTFGPYNEQFF.

The table lists this clone with a few counts. This rearrangement joins TRBV2 to TRBJ2-5; 7 bases align to TRBD2. Germline V gene lookup returns CDR1 SNHLY and CDR2 FYNNEI. Trimming removed 1 base from V and 4 bases from J; junction bases left unmatched: 3. The CDR3 sequence is 14 residues long. CDR3 sequence reads: CASSEGVAGETQYF. CDR3 nucleotide sequence: TGTGCCAGCAGTGAAGGGGTAGCGGGAGAGACCCAGTACTTC.

This rearrangement joins TRBV15 to TRBJ1-5; 9 bases agree with TRBD1. The CDR3 totals 18 residues. The germline V gene encodes CDR1 LNHNV and CDR2 YYDKDF (reference sequence). J was trimmed by 4 bases and V by 0 bases; bases with no gene match: 10. The CDR3 region is CATSRDSGQGLGNQPQHF. The CDR3 DNA reads TGTGCCACCAGCAGAGATTCCGGACAGGGGTTGGGAAATCAGCCCCAGCATTTT.

This clone is medium-sized by share. The chain links TRBV6-1 to TRBJ1-1, with D unclear. This CDR3 is built from 13 residues. Germline CDR1 is MNHNS and CDR2 is SASEGT. The V end lost 0 bases, the J end lost 0 bases, and 2 bases lay between the germline ends. CDR3 sequence reads: CASSEALNTEAFF. For the CDR3, the DNA is TGTGCCAGCAGTGAAGCGTTGAACACTGAAGCTTTCTTT.